This T cell receptor (beta chain) was captured by sequencing in a study of cytomegalovirus exposure and HLA in healthy donors. Findings of the study overall: The likely origin of a cluster of highly shared sequence variants was a sequencing artifact.

In the case of this clone: The antigen is undetermined.

The PCR contained 60 Vbeta and 13 Jbeta primers. The protocol was immunoSEQ multiplex PCR, while the TCRdb copy is restricted to in-frame clones and leaves out a portion. This sample's clone table lists roughly 190,000 clones. This CDR3 has 14 amino acids. Trimming cost V 4 bases and J 4 bases; bases outside gene matches: 2. Germline assignment: CDR1 SGHRS and CDR2 YFSETQ. The chain joins TRBV5-1 to TRBJ2-5; 12 bases fit TRBD2. The sample consisted of PBMCs. The sequence was collected from a woman aged 18-29 years in good health and CMV-seropositive. The CDR3 bases are TGCGCCAGCAGCCCGACTAGCGGGAGAGAGACCCAGTACTTC. Translating gives CASSPTSGRETQYF.